These 20 T cell receptor beta chains came from one sample sequenced in a study of blood T cell repertoires in COVID-19 (dated by TCRdb to the early 2020s). Library preparation employed the immunoSEQ multiplex PCR assay. TCRdb mirrors the immuneACCESS table, restricted to in-frame sequences. Some clones are absent from its copies; in checked studies, under half trace to an unresolved V gene, and the reason for the others is unknown. For this sample the table gives around 100,000 clones, of which approximately 86% were detected only once. The ten largest make up about 5% of the sample. The source material was peripheral blood. Receptor source: a human donor in a cohort sampled during active COVID-19.

The chain employs TRBV27 and TRBJ2-1, with 7 bases aligning to TRBD1. V dropped 6 bases and J dropped 7; count of bases not matched to a gene: 6. Germline V gives CDR1 MNHEY, CDR2 SMNVEV (reference sequence). There are 13 residues in the CDR3. This chain's CDR3 is CASSLIQGNEQFF. In DNA form, the CDR3 reads TGTGCCAGCAGCTTGATACAGGGGAATGAGCAGTTCTTC.

This rearrangement joins TRBV28 to TRBJ1-2, with a weak D call TRBD1 (6 bases). Trimming left V 3 bases short and J 8 bases short, with 16 bases between. Germline values: CDR1 MDHEN, CDR2 SYDVKM. The CDR3 is 14 residues long. CDR3 protein: CASSLEQGTRGYTF. DNA for the CDR3: TGTGCCAGCAGTTTGGAACAGGGCACAAGGGGCTACACCTTC.

The chain uses TRBV19 and TRBJ2-1, with D possibly being TRBD2 (5 bases). The ends were cut back, 4 bases at V and 12 bases at J, with 19 bases in the middle. The germline V gene has CDR1 LNHDA and CDR2 SQIVND (reference sequence). The CDR3 totals 14 residues. CDR3 amino acids: CASSTPGEGAGQFF. The CDR3 DNA is TGTGCCAGTAGTACCCCGGGTGAGGGAGCTGGGCAGTTCTTC.

CDR3 nucleotides: TGTGCCAGCAGACTGAAGACAGGGGAGAACTATGGCTACACCTTC. Encoded protein: CASRLKTGENYGYTF. This rearrangement joins TRBV27 to TRBJ1-2; TRBD1 aligns across 8 bases. CDR1 and CDR2 (germline): MNHEY, SMNVEV (reference sequence). Trimming took 6 bases from V and 2 from J; bases not matched to a gene: 8. The CDR3 covers 15 residues.

The chain recombines TRBV5-5 with TRBJ1-2; TRBD1 is a possible D gene (6 bases). The CDR3 runs 14 residues. Deletions cut 4 bases from V and 5 bases from J, with 15 bases between. Germline V gene data show CDR1 as SGHKS and CDR2 as YYEKEE (reference sequence). Here the CDR3 reads CASSLRDTAYGYTF. The CDR3, as DNA: TGTGCCAGCAGCCTCCGGGACACAGCTTATGGCTACACCTTC.

The V and J genes are TRBV27 and TRBJ2-2, with TRBD2 matching over 9 bases. The J segment lost 6 bases and the V segment lost 8 bases, leaving 10 bases of the junction unmatched. Per germline, CDR1 MNHEY and CDR2 SMNVEV (reference sequence). The CDR3 has 15 amino acids. The CDR3 protein is CASANSGSSPGELFF. The DNA of the CDR3 is TGTGCCAGCGCTAATAGCGGGAGTTCGCCCGGGGAGCTGTTTTTT.

The V gene is TRBV2, the J gene TRBJ2-5; D remains ambiguous. Looked up from germline, CDR1 is SNHLY and CDR2 is FYNNEI. The CDR3 totals 12 residues. V was trimmed by 4 bases and J by 2 bases, leaving 5 bases between them. The chain's CDR3 is CASSGLQETQYF. The CDR3 DNA follows: TGTGCCAGCAGTGGCCTACAAGAGACCCAGTACTTC. The full variable domain, its missing parts supplied by reference TRBV2 and TRBJ2-5, is EPEVTQTPSHQVTQMGQEVILRCVPISNHLYFYWYRQILGQKVEFLVSFYNNEISEKSEIFDDQFSVERPDGSNFTLKIRSTKLEDSAMYFCASSGLQETQYFGPGTRLLVL.

The chain recombines TRBV6-4 with TRBJ2-1; D is perhaps TRBD2 (6 bases). CDR1 and CDR2 from the germline V gene are MRHNA and SNTAGT. The CDR3 is 13 amino acids. The V end lost 3 bases, the J end lost 5 bases, and 8 bases lay between the germline ends. CDR3 coding DNA: TGTGCCAGCAGTGAGGCTAGCGACAATGAGCAGTTCTTC. The encoded protein is CASSEASDNEQFF.

In this sample, this clone turned up many times. V is TRBV15 and J is TRBJ2-7, with 11 bases that match TRBD1. After removal of 0 bases from V and 2 bases from J, the junction contained 3 bases not matched to a gene. This CDR3 comprises 16 residues. Germline V gene data show CDR1 as LNHNV and CDR2 as YYDKDF (reference sequence). The CDR3 DNA reads TGTGCCACCAGCAGAGAGACGGGACAGGGGGCCTACGAGCAGTACTTC. Its translation is CATSRETGQGAYEQYF.

This chain connects TRBV15 to TRBJ2-7; 7 bases align to TRBD1. Germline loops: CDR1 LNHNV, CDR2 YYDKDF (reference sequence). After removal of 0 bases from V and 3 bases from J, the junction contained 5 bases not matched to a gene. CDR3 length equals 15 residues. CDR3: CATSRDQGQSYEQYF. In nucleotides, the CDR3 is TGTGCCACCAGCAGAGATCAGGGACAGAGCTACGAGCAGTACTTC.

Relative to its sample, this clone is medium-sized. V gene TRBV15 combines with J gene TRBJ1-3; D is perhaps TRBD1 (5 bases). V lost 6 bases and J lost 1, with 7 bases in between. Germline loops: CDR1 LNHNV, CDR2 YYDKDF (reference sequence). The CDR3 length is 13 residues. CDR3 sequence (DNA): TGTGCCACCAGAAGACAGTCTGGAAACACCATATATTTT. It translates to CATRRQSGNTIYF.

The chain has TRBV7-9 and TRBJ1-6, with D maybe TRBD1 (6 bases). CDR3 length: 17 amino acids. The V gene lost 4 bases and the J gene lost 6 bases, with 19 bases spanning the gap. Germline values: CDR1 SEHNR, CDR2 FQNEAQ (reference sequence). CDR3 region: CASSSTEGTGINSPLHF. In DNA, the CDR3 is TGTGCCAGCAGCTCCACGGAAGGAACAGGGATTAATTCACCCCTCCACTTT.

V gene TRBV2 combines with J gene TRBJ1-2; 9 nucleotides align to TRBD1. Germline-derived CDR1 and CDR2 are SNHLY and FYNNEI. The CDR3 is 15 residues long. V lost 9 bases and J lost 6; bases outside the gene matches: 14. CDR3 DNA: TGTGCCAGAAGTAGGACAGGGGATCTAAGTGATGGCTACACCTTC. Translating gives CARSRTGDLSDGYTF. The full variable domain, in which reference TRBV2 and TRBJ1-2 provide the parts outside the CDR3, is EPEVTQTPSHQVTQMGQEVILRCVPISNHLYFYWYRQILGQKVEFLVSFYNNEISEKSEIFDDQFSVERPDGSNFTLKIRSTKLEDSAMYFCARSRTGDLSDGYTFGSGTRLTVV.

Within the sample, this clone is medium-sized. The chain uses TRBV10-2 and TRBJ2-7, with a tentative D call TRBD2 (5 bases). There are 12 residues in the CDR3. The V end lost 2 bases, the J end lost 5 bases, and 7 bases lay between the germline ends. Looked up from germline, CDR1 is WSHSY and CDR2 is SAAADI. The CDR3 nucleotides read TGCGCCAGCAGTGAGAACGGGGACGAGCAGTACTTC. Translated, it gives CASSENGDEQYF.

The gene calls are TRBV4-1 and TRBJ1-1; 8 positions match TRBD1. The CDR3 is made up of 16 amino acids. V was pared by 2 bases and J by 1 base, with 6 bases of the junction left unmatched. The germline V gene encodes CDR1 MGHRA and CDR2 YSYEKL. CDR3 nucleotide sequence: TGCGCCAGCAGCCAATCATCGACAGGGGCGAACACTGAAGCTTTCTTT. Its translation is CASSQSSTGANTEAFF.

CDR3 sequence (DNA): TGTGCCAGCAGTCGCGACTCGCAGGGGGTCAACGAGCAGTACTTC. It translates to CASSRDSQGVNEQYF. The chain links TRBV6-6 to TRBJ2-7; 7 bases agree with TRBD1. The germline V gene encodes CDR1 MNHNY and CDR2 SVGAGI (reference sequence). With V trimmed by 5 bases and J by 5 bases, 12 bases remained unmatched. The length of the CDR3 is 15 residues.

V is TRBV28 and J is TRBJ1-2, with 10 positions matching TRBD1. Germline V lookup: CDR1 MDHEN, CDR2 SYDVKM. The trim removed 3 bases at V and 4 bases at J, leaving 2 bases unmatched. This CDR3 comprises 14 residues. CDR3 sequence reads: CASSFGDRGYGYTF. For the CDR3, the DNA is TGTGCCAGCAGTTTTGGGGACAGGGGCTATGGCTACACCTTC.

This rearrangement joins TRBV28 to TRBJ2-5; tentative D call: TRBD2 (5 bases). Trimming took off 8 bases at V and 4 bases at J, with 11 bases between the two ends. Looked up from germline, CDR1 is MDHEN and CDR2 is SYDVKM. The CDR3 covers 12 residues. CDR3 DNA: TGTGCCAGCTTGGGGAGCAGAGAGACCCAGTACTTC. It yields the protein CASLGSRETQYF.

V and J are TRBV2 and TRBJ1-3; D remains unclear. CDR1 and CDR2 from the germline V gene are SNHLY and FYNNEI. CDR3 length: 14 residues. V dropped 5 bases and J dropped 1 base, with 9 bases sitting between them. DNA of the CDR3: TGTGCCAGCAGTTCGACACTTTCTGGAAACACCATATATTTT. This gives the protein CASSSTLSGNTIYF.

The chain is built from TRBV5-4 and TRBJ2-1, with 16 positions matching TRBD2. The CDR3 has 16 residues. With V trimmed by 4 bases and J by 8 bases, 6 bases remained unmatched. Germline CDR1 is SGHNT and CDR2 is YYREEE (reference sequence). The CDR3 loop reads CASSQGLAGGQDEQFF. CDR3 sequence (DNA): TGTGCCAGCAGCCAGGGACTAGCGGGAGGGCAGGATGAGCAGTTCTTC.